This TCR beta chain was identified in a study of PD-1 blockade in classical Hodgkin lymphoma. Findings of the study overall: Why the repertoires differ is still unclear, perhaps disease activity or prior therapy. Complete responders had baseline diversity similar to newly diagnosed patients.

Each patient experienced a relapse that followed autologous stem cell transplantation, and brentuximab vedotin exposure varied. Patients' outcomes at their best amounted to complete response, partial response or progressive disease. Generated by immunoSEQ multiplex PCR, the TCRdb table keeps only in-frame clones and is missing some. This sample has about 90,000 clones, with roughly nine tenths found just once. Notes on this clone: What it binds is unknown.

The sequence was obtained from a human donor with classical Hodgkin lymphoma. This material consisted of peripheral blood mononuclear cells (PBMCs), taken before the second cycle of nivolumab.

The CDR3 region is CASSEGLLPIYF. The DNA for the CDR3 is TGTGCCAGCAGTGAGGGCCTTCTACCCATATATTTT. The V and J genes are TRBV6-1 and TRBJ1-3; D unclear. The germline V gene encodes CDR1 MNHNS and CDR2 SASEGT. Between the trimmed V and J ends, which lost 3 bases and 11 bases, there was a span of 11 bases. CDR3 size: 12 residues.